A single sample is the source of the 11 T cell receptor beta chains below, sequenced in a study of blood T cell repertoires in COVID-19. Using immunoSEQ multiplex PCR, the repertoire was profiled, and TCRdb retains in-frame clones only, with some absent. The sample lists approximately 200,000 clones, around 90% occurring once. The specimen was peripheral blood. These receptors came from a man aged 25 to 40 with COVID-19, enrolled during active disease.

V is TRBV30 and J is TRBJ1-5; 8 bases fit TRBD1. The CDR3 consists of 16 residues. The V gene end was trimmed by 1 base and the J gene end by 5 bases; junction bases not matched to a gene: 10. CDR1 and CDR2 (germline): GTSNPN, SVGIG (reference sequence). The CDR3 nucleotides are TGTGCCTGGAGTGCGACTCGGACAGGGAGCGATCAGCCCCAGCATTTT. Amino acids: CAWSATRTGSDQPQHF.

The chain employs TRBV15 and TRBJ2-5; perhaps TRBD2 as D (5 bases). This CDR3 has 16 amino acids. V was trimmed by 0 bases and J by 4 bases, leaving 15 bases between them. Germline V gene sequence: CDR1 LNHNV, CDR2 YYDKDF (reference sequence). CDR3 DNA: TGTGCCACCAGCAGAGAGGCCGGGAATTGGGTAGAGACCCAGTACTTC. Translated: CATSREAGNWVETQYF.

V and J are TRBV4-3 and TRBJ1-1; 7 nucleotides match TRBD1. This CDR3 contains 14 residues. Looked up from germline, CDR1 is LGHNA and CDR2 is YSLEER. V dropped 3 bases and J dropped 1; count of bases not matched to a gene: 2. This chain's CDR3 is CASSHGTANTEAFF. DNA of the CDR3: TGCGCCAGCAGCCACGGGACAGCGAACACTGAAGCTTTCTTT.

The genes are TRBV2 and TRBJ1-5, with TRBD1 matching 7 bases. The germline gives CDR1 SNHLY, CDR2 FYNNEI. The CDR3 extends over 12 amino acids. V gave up 7 bases and J gave up 14 bases; unmatched junction bases: 11. In nucleotides, the CDR3 is TGTGCCAGCACTCTCTTGGGACAGCCGGAGCATTTT. Translated, it gives CASTLLGQPEHF.

This chain uses TRBV19 with TRBJ1-2; D gene unclear. Germline values: CDR1 LNHDA, CDR2 SQIVND (reference sequence). The CDR3 is made up of 13 amino acids. Trimming cost V 5 bases and J 0 bases, with 7 bases left between them. The CDR3 DNA reads as TGTGCCAGTAGTTCCATCACTAACTATGGCTACACCTTC. It codes for CASSSITNYGYTF.

This rearrangement joins TRBV11-3 to TRBJ2-7, with 10 bases aligning to TRBD2. CDR1 SGHNT and CDR2 YENEEA come from the germline V gene. Trimming removed 5 bases from V and 3 bases from J; junction bases left unmatched: 10. This CDR3 has 16 residues. The CDR3 DNA is TGTGCCAGCAGCCGAGGCCGAGGACTAGCGGACTACGAGCAGTACTTC. Encoded protein: CASSRGRGLADYEQYF. Using reference TRBV11-3 and TRBJ2-7 for the parts outside the CDR3, the full variable domain is EAGVVQSPRYKIIEKKQPVAFWCNPISGHNTLYWYLQNLGQGPELLIRYENEEAVDDSQLPKDRFSAERLKGVDSTLKIQPAELGDSAVYLCASSRGRGLADYEQYFGPGTRLTVT.

The chain recombines TRBV2 with TRBJ2-5; D unclear. Germline V lookup: CDR1 SNHLY, CDR2 FYNNEI. Deletions cut 7 bases from V and 1 base from J, with 16 bases between. The CDR3 loop spans 15 amino acids. The CDR3 nucleotides read TGTGCCAGCAATTGGGCCAGATCCGTCCAAGAGACCCAGTACTTC. It codes for CASNWARSVQETQYF. The variable domain in full, completed from reference TRBV2 and TRBJ2-5, reads EPEVTQTPSHQVTQMGQEVILRCVPISNHLYFYWYRQILGQKVEFLVSFYNNEISEKSEIFDDQFSVERPDGSNFTLKIRSTKLEDSAMYFCASNWARSVQETQYFGPGTRLLVL.

The chain uses TRBV5-6 and TRBJ1-1, with D possibly being TRBD1 (6 bases). V was trimmed by 3 bases and J by 2 bases, leaving 14 bases between them. Looked up from germline, CDR1 is SGHDT and CDR2 is YYEEEE. This CDR3 contains 15 residues. As DNA, the CDR3 is TGTGCCAGCAGCTCCCCGGACAGATTTAACACTGAAGCTTTCTTT. It translates to CASSSPDRFNTEAFF.

V gene TRBV7-7 combines with J gene TRBJ2-5; the match to TRBD2 covers 11 bases. CDR1 and CDR2 (germline): SSHAT, FNYEAQ (reference sequence). This CDR3 has 13 residues. With 4 bases clipped from V and 9 bases from J, the junction kept 4 bases outside the gene matches. The CDR3 here is CASSSGSGRAQYF. The CDR3 region has the DNA TGTGCCAGCAGCTCCGGTAGCGGGAGGGCCCAGTACTTC.

The count of this clone is one. CDR3 sequence: CASSEVGEGYGYTF. The CDR3, as DNA: TGTGCCAGCAGTGAAGTCGGGGAGGGCTATGGCTACACCTTC. This sequence joins TRBV6-1 and TRBJ1-2; the D is unclear. The ends were cut back, 1 base at V and 4 bases at J, with 10 bases in the middle. The CDR3 is 14 residues long. Germline V gives CDR1 MNHNS, CDR2 SASEGT.

This clone was picked up a small number of times. This rearrangement joins TRBV7-8 to TRBJ1-6, with no clear D. The V and J ends lost 1 base and 9 bases respectively, with 13 bases between them. Germline V lookup: CDR1 SGHVS, CDR2 FQNEAQ. CDR3 length equals 15 residues. DNA for the CDR3: TGTGCCAGCAGCTTAGTTGGGAGGGTGAGTTCACCCCTCCACTTT. This translates into CASSLVGRVSSPLHF.